Following are 2 T cell receptor beta chains from one sample sequenced in a study of cytomegalovirus exposure and HLA in healthy donors. A multiplex PCR was run with 60 Vbeta primers and 13 Jbeta primers. Here immunoSEQ multiplex PCR was the method, and the copy in TCRdb shows in-frame clones only, minus some. Found here are 100,000 to 150,000 clones, about 74% of them singletons; the top ten hold 3.5% to 5%. Sequencing input: PBMCs. The receptors were gathered from a woman aged 45-60 years in good health and CMV-seropositive.

J is TRBJ2-7 and V is TRBV29-1; possible D gene TRBD2, 5 bases. V was trimmed by 5 bases and J by 3 bases, leaving 11 bases between them. The CDR3 contains 12 residues. Germline CDR1 and CDR2: SQVTM and ANQGSEA. In DNA form, the CDR3 reads TGCAGCGTTCGCGGACTCCTCTACGAGCAGTACTTC. It yields the protein CSVRGLLYEQYF.

This clone has more than one count but fewer than ten. This sequence joins TRBV15 and TRBJ1-4; D is ambiguous. This CDR3 has 13 residues. The germline gives CDR1 LNHNV, CDR2 YYDKDF (reference sequence). V lost 0 bases and J lost 7, with 6 bases in between. The chain's CDR3 is CATSRDLGEKLFF. CDR3 sequence (DNA): TGTGCCACCAGCAGAGATCTAGGTGAAAAACTGTTTTTT.